This T cell receptor beta chain was sequenced during a study of T-cell memory formation after mild COVID-19. Each CDR3 protein is one row after TCRdb ran MiXCR on the 5' RACE reads. Here the sample spans 540,000 or so distinct CDR3 sequences, roughly 20% being singletons. The CDR3 spans 16 residues. The V end lost 3 bases, the J end lost 2 bases, and 20 bases lay between the germline ends. Per germline, CDR1 DFQATT and CDR2 SNEGSKA (reference sequence). Only one count was recorded for this clonotype. Sample: PBMCs or a T cell subset sorted from them (not recorded which). This chain uses TRBV20-1 with TRBJ2-7; the D gene is possibly TRBD2 (7 bases). The receptor's source is an adult woman who had mild COVID-19 (a few samples of this study predate the infection). Cell type and time point are not known. Here the CDR3 DNA reads TGCAGTGCTAGCCCCCCGGGGGGCGCCGGACCCTACGAGCAGTACTTC. Translation: CSASPPGGAGPYEQYF.